The clone carrying this T cell receptor (beta chain) appeared a few times. A multiplex PCR was run with 60 Vbeta primers and 13 Jbeta primers. Original handling: In a later analysis, of roughly 73 million unique beta chains, roughly 10 million appeared in at least two donors. Libraries were prepared by immunoSEQ multiplex PCR; TCRdb keeps only in-frame clonotypes and omits some of them. V and J calls and clone size are copied from that table; D and trimming were computed from the DNA. Here the sample spans approximately 100,000 clones, about 77% being singletons. The data stem from a study of cytomegalovirus exposure and HLA in healthy donors. Study background: Around 81% of 398 genotyped donors fell in the Caucasian-associated ancestry cluster.

V was clipped by 6 bases and J by 0 bases, with 10 bases between them. The CDR3 spans 14 residues. CDR1 and CDR2 from the germline V gene are SGHRS and YFSETQ. J is TRBJ1-3 and V is TRBV5-1; a possible D gene is TRBD1 (5 bases). The TCR sequence derives from a woman between 18 and 29 years old in good health and CMV-seropositive. Material: PBMCs. CDR3 bases: TGCGCCAGCACATCACAGGCCTCTGGAAACACCATATATTTT. The encoded protein is CASTSQASGNTIYF.